The 18 T cell receptor beta chains below were found in one sample sequenced in a study of spatial heterogeneity in lung cancer. TCRdb itself ran the 5' RACE reads through MiXCR, one entry per CDR3 protein. The data show some 39,000 distinct CDR3 sequences, approximately 6.8% seen once. Time point specified: sample taken at primary tumor resection. Tumor, nontumor lung or frozen PBMC supplied whole RNA that was sequenced unsorted. The sample here was PBMCs, taken at surgery. These receptors were taken from a female donor with early-stage non-small cell lung cancer.

The chain is built from TRBV10-3 and TRBJ2-3; D is unclear. Trimming took off 9 bases at V and 2 bases at J, with 6 bases between the two ends. The CDR3 contains 11 residues. Germline V lookup: CDR1 ENHRY, CDR2 SYGVKD. The CDR3 loop reads CAISTTDTQYF. The CDR3 DNA sequence: TGTGCCATATCTACCACAGATACGCAGTATTTT.

The chain couples TRBV29-1 to TRBJ2-5; 8 bases map to TRBD2. The length of the CDR3 is 14 residues. From germline, CDR1 is SQVTM and CDR2 ANQGSEA. J lost 5 bases, V lost 1 base, and 6 bases had no gene match. CDR3 loop: CSVEGGGRGETQYF. The CDR3 DNA is TGCAGCGTTGAAGGCGGGGGGCGCGGGGAGACCCAGTACTTC.

This clonotype has just a few counts. The chain joins TRBV11-2 to TRBJ2-5; D may be TRBD2 (6 bases). CDR1 and CDR2 from the germline V gene are SGHAT and FQNNGV. The CDR3 runs 16 residues. V was shortened by 6 bases and J by 0 bases, with 17 bases between the two germline ends. The CDR3 sequence is CASRTILRGNQETQYF. The CDR3 DNA sequence: TGTGCCAGCAGAACGATCCTTCGCGGGAACCAAGAGACCCAGTACTTC.

The chain combines TRBV6-2 or TRBV6-3 with TRBJ1-1; D call uncertain. The V gene lost 6 bases and the J gene lost 6 bases, with 14 bases spanning the gap. The germline V gene has CDR1 MNHEY and CDR2 SVGEGT. The CDR3 extends over 13 amino acids. The CDR3 DNA sequence: TGTGCCAGCAGCCTGCCCCTGGACGCTGAAGCTTTCTTT. It codes for CASSLPLDAEAFF.

This chain connects TRBV20-1 to TRBJ1-4; TRBD1 aligns across 7 bases. Germline V gives CDR1 DFQATT, CDR2 SNEGSKA (reference sequence). CDR3 length: 14 residues. The junction had 8 bases not matched to a gene; V was cut back by 7 bases and J by 3 bases. CDR3 in amino acids: CSGTEGASNEKLFF. CDR3 DNA sequence: TGCAGTGGTACTGAGGGGGCGTCTAATGAAAAACTGTTTTTT.

Many counts were recorded for this clonotype. V gene TRBV28 combines with J gene TRBJ2-3; 9 bases are shared with TRBD1. Germline-derived CDR1 and CDR2 are MDHEN and SYDVKM. The CDR3 extends over 15 amino acids. V lost 5 bases to trimming and J lost 1 base; unmatched junction nucleotides: 4. DNA of the CDR3: TGTGCCAGCAGTGCCTGGACAGGGGGCACAGATACGCAGTATTTT. Protein sequence: CASSAWTGGTDTQYF.

This clonotype was counted at least ten times. The chain is built from TRBV18 and TRBJ2-5; the D is unclear. V was clipped by 5 bases and J by 0 bases, with 10 bases between them. Germline values: CDR1 KGHSH, CDR2 LQKENI. The length of the CDR3 is 14 residues. CDR3 bases: TGTGCCAGCTCAGTCCTGGGCTACCAAGAGACCCAGTACTTC. It translates to CASSVLGYQETQYF.

This clonotype appeared a few times. The V call is TRBV4-2, the J call TRBJ1-1; D gene ambiguous. V was clipped by 4 bases and J by 4 bases, with 16 bases between them. CDR3 length equals 15 residues. Germline V CDR1 and CDR2: LGHNA, YNFKEQ. CDR3 DNA: TGTGCCAGCAGCCCCCGCGAGGGCCCAAGCACTGAAGCTTTCTTT. Protein product: CASSPREGPSTEAFF.

This clonotype has a handful of counts. The chain uses TRBV7-2 and TRBJ1-2; 7 bases line up with TRBD1. From germline, CDR1 is SGHTA and CDR2 FQGNSA. With V trimmed by 4 bases and J by 4 bases, 6 bases remained unmatched. This CDR3 has 14 residues. As DNA, the CDR3 is TGTGCCAGCAGCTCGACAGGGTCCTCCTATGGCTACACCTTC. Its translation: CASSSTGSSYGYTF.

V gene TRBV7-2 combines with J gene TRBJ2-4; the match to TRBD1 covers 9 bases. Per germline, CDR1 SGHTA and CDR2 FQGNSA. This CDR3 is 14 amino acids long. V shed 4 bases and J 6 bases; nucleotides not matched to a gene: 4. As DNA, the CDR3 is TGTGCCAGCAGCTCAACGACAGGGGGAAACATTCAGTACTTC. This translates into CASSSTTGGNIQYF.

The chain joins TRBV7-2 to TRBJ2-7; a possible D gene is TRBD2 (6 bases). Per the germline V gene, CDR1 is SGHTA and CDR2 is FQGNSA. The germline V and J ends were trimmed by 2 bases and 7 bases, with 6 bases remaining between them. The CDR3 extends over 11 amino acids. The CDR3 nucleotides read TGTGCCAGCAGCTTACGGGAGGAGCAGTACTTC. Protein product: CASSLREEQYF.

V usage is TRBV3-1 and J usage is TRBJ1-1; 8 nucleotides match TRBD1. Germline values: CDR1 LGHDT, CDR2 YNNKEL (reference sequence). CDR3 size: 16 residues. V dropped 2 bases and J dropped 1; count of bases not matched to a gene: 6. CDR3 DNA: TGTGCCAGCAGCCAAAACAGGGGGGGAGGGAACACTGAAGCTTTCTTT. This encodes CASSQNRGGGNTEAFF.

This clonotype was picked up a small number of times. The chain has TRBV20-1 and TRBJ2-3, with D hard to call. V was trimmed by 0 bases and J by 3 bases, leaving 7 bases between them. This CDR3 is 13 amino acids long. Germline V gene data show CDR1 as DFQATT and CDR2 as SNEGSKA (reference sequence). Written as DNA, the CDR3 is TGCAGTGCTAGAGAGACGGCTACAGATACGCAGTATTTT. As protein: CSARETATDTQYF.

This clonotype has only a few counts. The chain couples TRBV7-3 to TRBJ2-5; no clear D gene. The V gene lost 5 bases and the J gene lost 7 bases, with 14 bases spanning the gap. The CDR3 extends over 13 amino acids. Germline V gene data show CDR1 as SGHTA and CDR2 as FQGTGA. The CDR3 here is CASSPGPTGTQYF. CDR3 nucleotide sequence: TGTGCCAGCAGCCCGGGCCCCACCGGGACCCAGTACTTC.

The V and J genes are TRBV20-1 and TRBJ1-1, with D perhaps TRBD1 (6 bases). The CDR3 covers 14 residues. CDR1 and CDR2 (germline): DFQATT, SNEGSKA (reference sequence). V was trimmed by 2 bases and J by 4 bases, leaving 14 bases between them. CDR3 DNA: TGCAGTGCTAGACAGGGGAACGGGGGCACTGAAGCTTTCTTT. Translated, it gives CSARQGNGGTEAFF.

This clonotype has at least ten counts. The genes are TRBV28 and TRBJ1-1; 11 bases are shared with TRBD1. The CDR3 covers 15 residues. The junction had 5 bases not matched to a gene; V was cut back by 5 bases and J by 3 bases. From germline, CDR1 is MDHEN and CDR2 SYDVKM. CDR3 protein: CASSVPGQGDTEAFF. The DNA of the CDR3 is TGTGCCAGCAGTGTACCGGGACAGGGGGACACTGAAGCTTTCTTT.

This clonotype appeared a few times. The chain carries TRBV18 and TRBJ1-1; no clear D gene. Trimming stripped 5 bases from V and 1 base from J, with 8 bases between. The CDR3 contains 13 residues. The V gene's germline CDR1 is KGHSH and CDR2 LQKENI. CDR3: CASSVDGNTEAFF. CDR3 bases: TGTGCCAGCTCAGTGGACGGGAACACTGAAGCTTTCTTT.

The chain carries TRBV11-2 and TRBJ2-7; no clear D gene. Looked up from germline, CDR1 is SGHAT and CDR2 is FQNNGV. Trimming shortened V by 1 base and J by 5 bases, and 9 bases separated the two germline ends. This CDR3 has 13 amino acids. The CDR3 loop reads CASSLVSSHEQYF. For the CDR3, the DNA is TGTGCCAGCAGCTTAGTTAGCAGCCACGAGCAGTACTTC.